What follows are 32 T cell receptor beta chains derived from one specimen sequenced in a study of T-cell reconstitution after alpha-beta-depleted transplantation in children. Preparation of the TCRbeta library used unique molecular identifiers. TCRdb re-called the PCR reads with MiXCR, one entry per CDR3 protein. The data show over 200,000 distinct CDR3 sequences, with more than 15% seen just once and around two fifths held by the top ten. Sequences were derived from PBMCs, mostly from graft donor cells, sampled 360 days after TCRalphabeta/CD19-depleted stem cell transplant. The receptors were sampled from a male patient under 10 years old who had a stem cell transplant for acute lymphoblastic leukemia, so the T cells may come from the graft donor.

The chain has TRBV12-3 or TRBV12-4 and TRBJ2-5; D unclear. The CDR3 consists of 13 residues. V was trimmed by 4 bases and J by 4 bases, leaving 10 bases between them. CDR3 region: CASSWAASETQYF. DNA for the CDR3: TGTGCCAGCAGTTGGGCAGCGTCAGAGACCCAGTACTTC.

This clonotype has more than one count but fewer than ten. V gene TRBV4-1 combines with J gene TRBJ2-5; D may be TRBD2 (5 bases). V was clipped by 0 bases and J by 9 bases, with 11 bases between them. CDR3 length: 13 residues. Looked up from germline, CDR1 is MGHRA and CDR2 is YSYEKL. In DNA, the CDR3 is TGCGCCAGCAGCCAAGACGGAGGAAGATCCCAGTACTTC. It yields the protein CASSQDGGRSQYF.

This clonotype was seen a few times. This chain uses TRBV21-1 with TRBJ1-5; TRBD1 is taken as the D call from the table, unchecked against the DNA. TRBV21-1 is designated a pseudogene. The CDR3 extends over 16 amino acids. The CDR3 region is CASSDPGTGFNQPQHF. The DNA for the CDR3 is TGTGCCAGCAGCGACCCTGGGACAGGCTTCAATCAGCCCCAGCATTTT.

This chain connects TRBV5-5 to TRBJ2-3; D gene ambiguous. This CDR3 has 14 residues. V was clipped by 1 base and J by 6 bases, with 12 bases between them. Germline V lookup: CDR1 SGHKS, CDR2 YYEKEE (reference sequence). This CDR3 reads CASSLSPASDTQYF. In DNA form, the CDR3 reads TGTGCCAGCAGCTTGTCACCCGCTTCGGATACGCAGTATTTT.

This clonotype was recorded a few times. V is TRBV27 and J is TRBJ2-5, with TRBD1 matching 8 bases. The CDR3 sequence is 14 residues long. Trimming took 2 bases from V and 2 from J; bases not matched to a gene: 1. CDR1 and CDR2 from the germline V gene are MNHEY and SMNVEV (reference sequence). The CDR3 here is CASSLRTGQETQYF. CDR3 nucleotides: TGTGCCAGCAGTTTAAGGACAGGGCAAGAGACCCAGTACTTC.

The chain is built from TRBV6-1 and TRBJ2-3, with unresolved D. The V and J ends lost 8 bases and 7 bases respectively, with 19 bases between them. The germline V gene has CDR1 MNHNS and CDR2 SASEGT. The CDR3 is made up of 14 amino acids. DNA of the CDR3: TGTGCCAGCCTTACGAAGGAGACCGGGTATACGCAGTATTTT. This translates into CASLTKETGYTQYF.

V gene TRBV20-1 combines with J gene TRBJ1-2, with unresolved D. V lost 3 bases, J lost 6 bases, and 14 bases lay in between. The CDR3 extends over 13 amino acids. Germline V gives CDR1 DFQATT, CDR2 SNEGSKA (reference sequence). The CDR3 DNA reads TGCAGTGCTAGCCCGACCTTATCCGATGGCTACACCTTC. Its translation: CSASPTLSDGYTF.

This chain links TRBV28 with TRBJ2-5; D might be TRBD2 (6 bases). Germline V CDR1 and CDR2: MDHEN, SYDVKM. Trimming removed 3 bases at V and 5 bases at J, with 10 bases between. This CDR3 is 13 amino acids long. CDR3 sequence: CASSFEGRETQYF. CDR3 nucleotides: TGTGCCAGCAGTTTCGAGGGGAGGGAGACCCAGTACTTC. Based on the CDR3 plus reference TRBV28 and TRBJ2-5, the full variable domain is DVKVTQSSRYLVKRTGEKVFLECVQDMDHENMFWYRQDPGLGLRLIYFSYDVKMKEKGDIPEGYSVSREKKERFSLILESASTNQTSMYLCASSFEGRETQYFGPGTRLLVL.

The J gene is TRBJ2-7, the V gene TRBV12-3 or TRBV12-4; 7 bases are a match to TRBD2. The CDR3 loop spans 12 amino acids. Unmatched junction bases numbered 5, after V lost 5 bases and J lost 7 bases. As DNA, the CDR3 is TGTGCCAGCAGTCCGGGACTACTGGAGCAGTACTTC. Translation: CASSPGLLEQYF.

The rearrangement joins TRBV6-1 to TRBJ1-1; D is unresolved. This CDR3 has 13 residues. Trimming took off 4 bases at V and 3 bases at J, with 9 bases between the two ends. Per germline, CDR1 MNHNS and CDR2 SASEGT. As DNA, the CDR3 is TGTGCCAGCAGTGCGGGATCCTACACTGAAGCTTTCTTT. Protein product: CASSAGSYTEAFF.

In this sample, this clonotype turned up a few times. The rearrangement uses TRBV20-1 and TRBJ2-3; 11 bases match TRBD2. This CDR3 has 18 residues. CDR1 is DFQATT, CDR2 SNEGSKA, per germline (reference sequence). V gave up 3 bases and J gave up 0 bases; unmatched junction bases: 11. The CDR3 sequence is CSASFPSGGLSSTDTQYF. The CDR3 DNA reads TGCAGTGCTAGTTTTCCTAGCGGGGGGCTCTCCAGCACAGATACGCAGTATTTT.

This clonotype was counted ten times or more. This chain connects TRBV6-5 to TRBJ1-5, with unresolved D. The length of the CDR3 is 14 residues. Trimming cost V 6 bases and J 0 bases, with 9 bases left between them. Germline V lookup: CDR1 MNHEY, CDR2 SVGAGI. The DNA of the CDR3 is TGTGCCAGCAGAGTTAGTGGTAGCAATCAGCCCCAGCATTTT. The encoded protein is CASRVSGSNQPQHF.

The gene calls are TRBV12-3 or TRBV12-4 and TRBJ1-3, with D perhaps TRBD1 (5 bases). The CDR3 loop spans 15 amino acids. V lost 6 bases and J 0 bases, leaving 12 bases between the germline ends. This CDR3 is CASREQDISGNTIYF. The DNA of the CDR3 is TGTGCCAGCAGGGAACAGGATATCTCTGGAAACACCATATATTTT.

This clonotype occurred a few times. V usage is TRBV7-9 and J usage is TRBJ2-1; TRBD1 or TRBD2 may be the D gene (5 bases each). Germline V gene sequence: CDR1 SEHNR, CDR2 FQNEAQ (reference sequence). Trimming removed 5 bases at V and 8 bases at J, with 16 bases between. The CDR3 is 14 amino acids. DNA for the CDR3: TGTGCCAGCAGCCTAGGGACCGGGGTTCATGAGCAGTTCTTC. Residues: CASSLGTGVHEQFF.

In its sample, this clonotype was seen a few times. The chain combines TRBV2 with TRBJ1-6; D gene uncertain. Trimming removed 6 bases at V and 8 bases at J, with 14 bases between. The CDR3 is 14 residues long. Germline assignment: CDR1 SNHLY and CDR2 FYNNEI. CDR3 residues: CASRETWVYSPLHF. DNA of the CDR3: TGTGCCAGCAGGGAGACTTGGGTCTATTCACCCCTCCACTTT.

The chain employs TRBV3-1 and TRBJ2-1; 11 bases line up with TRBD2. Germline lookup yields CDR1 LGHDT and CDR2 YNNKEL (reference sequence). V lost 1 base to trimming and J lost 9 bases; unmatched junction nucleotides: 8. The CDR3 totals 16 residues. This chain's CDR3 is CASSQAVAGGRFEQFF. The CDR3 region has the DNA TGTGCCAGCAGCCAAGCAGTAGCGGGGGGGCGCTTTGAGCAGTTCTTC.

This clonotype has more than one count but fewer than ten. The chain is built from TRBV5-1 and TRBJ2-1; 12 bases line up with TRBD2. Germline assignment: CDR1 SGHRS and CDR2 YFSETQ. This CDR3 contains 19 residues. V trimming: 0 bases; J trimming: 0 bases; junction bases outside the gene matches: 7. Here the CDR3 DNA reads TGCGCCAGCAGCTTGGTCTGGACTAGCGGGGCTAGCTCCTACAATGAGCAGTTCTTC. This codes for CASSLVWTSGASSYNEQFF.

In its sample, this clonotype was seen a few times. The chain uses TRBV12-3 or TRBV12-4 and TRBJ2-3; 9 bases agree with TRBD2. V dropped 6 bases and J dropped 3; count of bases not matched to a gene: 4. CDR3 size: 14 residues. The chain's CDR3 is CASSHSGGTDTQYF. The CDR3 DNA sequence: TGTGCCAGCAGCCACAGCGGGGGGACAGATACGCAGTATTTT.

This clonotype was detected only a few times. This chain connects TRBV15 to TRBJ1-3; D might be TRBD1 (5 bases). The CDR3 length is 16 residues. Germline lookup yields CDR1 LNHNV and CDR2 YYDKDF (reference sequence). V lost 0 bases and J 3 bases, leaving 12 bases between the germline ends. The CDR3 DNA reads TGTGCCACCAGCAGAGATGGGACGGTCGTTGGAAACACCATATATTTT. Its translation: CATSRDGTVVGNTIYF.

This clonotype came up a few times. The chain employs TRBV4-3 and TRBJ2-2; 7 bases are a match to TRBD2. The CDR3 is 19 amino acids. Trimming took 2 bases from V and 4 from J; bases not matched to a gene: 16. Per germline, CDR1 LGHNA and CDR2 YSLEER. Written as DNA, the CDR3 is TGCGCCAGCAGCCAAAAGGGGAACACCGGGACTACCATCACCGGGGAGCTGTTTTTT. Its protein is CASSQKGNTGTTITGELFF.

This clonotype was observed a handful of times. This rearrangement joins TRBV7-9 to TRBJ1-2; D uncertain. Per germline, CDR1 SEHNR and CDR2 FQNEAQ (reference sequence). Trimming removed 5 bases at V and 0 bases at J, with 7 bases between. The CDR3 has 13 residues. This chain's CDR3 is CASSPPPNYGYTF. The CDR3 DNA reads TGTGCCAGCAGCCCACCCCCTAACTATGGCTACACCTTC.

This clonotype has more than one count but fewer than ten. The chain joins TRBV12-3 or TRBV12-4 to TRBJ1-1, with D hard to call. V dropped 5 bases and J dropped 7 bases, with 14 bases sitting between them. This CDR3 is 13 amino acids long. DNA of the CDR3: TGTGCCAGCAGTCTAGTAAGGAGCGATGAAGCTTTCTTT. It encodes CASSLVRSDEAFF.

In its sample, this clonotype was seen many times. The V and J genes are TRBV29-1 and TRBJ1-1; D uncertain. The CDR3 length is 13 residues. Germline V gives CDR1 SQVTM, CDR2 ANQGSEA. The ends were cut back, 2 bases at V and 4 bases at J, with 11 bases in the middle. CDR3 sequence reads: CSVELYYGTEAFF. The CDR3 nucleotides read TGCAGCGTTGAACTATATTATGGCACTGAAGCTTTCTTT.

The chain joins TRBV6-5 to TRBJ2-1, with D hard to call. V gave up 6 bases and J gave up 0 bases, with 15 bases separating them. The V gene's germline CDR1 is MNHEY and CDR2 SVGAGI. This CDR3 comprises 16 residues. CDR3 loop: CASSSSLDPSYNEQFF. CDR3 DNA: TGTGCCAGCAGCTCCTCTCTGGACCCCTCCTACAATGAGCAGTTCTTC.

This clonotype has a handful of counts. This CDR3 is CASRSTIRRQGIPYEQYF. The DNA for the CDR3 is TGTGCCAGCCGATCGACAATAAGGAGACAGGGGATCCCCTACGAGCAGTACTTC. V usage is TRBV6-5 and J usage is TRBJ2-7, with 8 bases identical to TRBD1. This CDR3 is 18 amino acids long. Germline loops: CDR1 MNHEY, CDR2 SVGAGI. Trimming took 8 bases from V and 2 from J; bases not matched to a gene: 20.

The V call is TRBV5-1, the J call TRBJ2-1; 8 nucleotides agree with TRBD1. Unmatched junction bases numbered 7, after V lost 4 bases and J lost 7 bases. From germline, CDR1 is SGHRS and CDR2 YFSETQ. The CDR3 is 14 residues long. The CDR3 sequence: CASSPGRGQNEQFF. The CDR3 DNA reads TGCGCCAGCAGCCCTGGCAGGGGGCAAAATGAGCAGTTCTTC.

This clonotype was detected ten times or more. V is TRBV5-6 and J is TRBJ2-5, with 9 nucleotides matching TRBD1. Germline loops: CDR1 SGHDT, CDR2 YYEEEE. V lost 1 base and J lost 2; bases outside the gene matches: 15. The CDR3 covers 19 residues. The CDR3 DNA reads TGTGCCAGCAGCTTGACTCCCGGGACAGGGAAGGGGGAGCAAGAGACCCAGTACTTC. This sequence encodes CASSLTPGTGKGEQETQYF.

This CDR3 is CASSPNLTTYEQYF. In DNA, the CDR3 is TGTGCCAGCTCACCGAATTTAACTACGTACGAGCAGTACTTC. The gene calls are TRBV18 and TRBJ2-7; no definite D call. The CDR3 length is 14 residues. The germline gives CDR1 KGHSH, CDR2 LQKENI. V lost 3 bases and J lost 4, with 13 bases in between. The whole variable domain, remainder taken from reference TRBV18 and TRBJ2-7, is NAGVMQNPRHLVRRRGQEARLRCSPMKGHSHVYWYRQLPEEGLKFMVYLQKENIIDESGMPKERFSAEFPKEGPSILRIQQVVRGDSAAYFCASSPNLTTYEQYFGPGTRLTVT.

This chain links TRBV19 with TRBJ1-1; tentative D call: TRBD1 (6 bases). The CDR3 covers 13 residues. V dropped 6 bases and J dropped 1 base, with 9 bases sitting between them. The V gene's germline CDR1 is LNHDA and CDR2 SQIVND (reference sequence). The CDR3 region is CASRRGKNTEAFF. In nucleotides, the CDR3 is TGTGCCAGTAGAAGGGGGAAGAACACTGAAGCTTTCTTT.

At least ten counts were recorded for this clonotype. The chain is built from TRBV25-1 and TRBJ2-2, with TRBD1 matching 7 bases. This CDR3 contains 14 residues. The J segment lost 4 bases and the V segment lost 5 bases, leaving 4 bases of the junction unmatched. The V gene's germline CDR1 is MGHDK and CDR2 SYGVNS. The CDR3 loop is CASSPGGFTGELFF. The CDR3 coding sequence is TGTGCCAGCAGTCCAGGGGGTTTCACCGGGGAGCTGTTTTTT. The full variable domain, completed using reference TRBV25-1 and TRBJ2-2, is EADIYQTPRYLVIGTGKKITLECSQTMGHDKMYWYQQDPGMELHLIHYSYGVNSTEKGDLSSESTVSRIRTEHFPLTLESARPSHTSQYLCASSPGGFTGELFFGEGSRLTVL.

This clonotype has only a few counts. The chain is built from TRBV5-6 and TRBJ2-7; 7 bases agree with TRBD1. From germline, CDR1 is SGHDT and CDR2 YYEEEE. The junction had 4 bases not matched to a gene; V was cut back by 3 bases and J by 7 bases. The CDR3 contains 12 residues. The CDR3 nucleotides read TGTGCCAGCAGCTACACAGGGGTTGAGCAGTACTTC. It encodes CASSYTGVEQYF.

V is TRBV6-4 and J is TRBJ2-2; D possibly corresponds to TRBD2 (6 bases). The CDR3 consists of 19 residues. CDR1 is MRHNA, CDR2 SNTAGT, per germline. The V gene lost 3 bases and the J gene lost 5 bases, with 25 bases spanning the gap. For the CDR3, the DNA is TGTGCCAGCAGTGATCGCACGCGACATGGCGGGATTGGAACCGGGGAGCTGTTTTTT. Translation gives CASSDRTRHGGIGTGELFF.